Listed below are T cell receptor beta chains from one sample, sequenced in a study of cytotoxic CD8 clonotypes in ibrutinib-treated CLL. Some clones are missing from TCRdb's copy, which holds only in-frame ones; the method was immunoSEQ multiplex PCR. Of 11,000 to 15,000 clones listed, approximately 48% were seen once; the top ten hold 30% to 35%. The specimen was PBMCs, collected at an approximately 23-month disease-progression time point, from a patient treated with ibrutinib. The source is a human donor with chronic lymphocytic leukemia. Each CDR3 is given with its conserved first and last residue. A D gene is named only where the DNA matches it firmly. Size values are once, few and many counts, or a class for expanded clones, and some rows have none.

>-|TRBV19|14|TRBJ2-7|once
CASSGIQSSYEQYF
TGTGCCAGTAGTGGAATACAGAGCTCCTACGAGCAGTACTTC
>-|TRBV11-2|13|TRBJ2-3|-
CASSLLGTDTQYF
TGTGCCAGCAGCTTGCTTGGCACAGATACGCAGTATTTT
>TRBD1|TRBV5-6|16|TRBJ1-2|few
CASSLLSQGDNYGYTF
TGTGCCAGCAGCTTGCTCTCCCAGGGGGATAACTATGGCTACACCTTC
>TRBD1|TRBV6-4|14|TRBJ1-5|-
CASSEGTGGQPQHF
TGTGCCAGCAGTGAGGGGACAGGGGGGCAGCCCCAGCATTTT
>-|TRBV7-8|13|TRBJ1-1|once
CASSLVRLTEAFF
TGTGCCAGCAGCTTAGTGCGTCTCACTGAAGCTTTCTTT
>-|TRBV18|15|TRBJ1-1|-
CASSPPVGPGAEAFF
TGTGCCAGCTCACCACCGGTGGGACCAGGGGCTGAAGCTTTCTTT
>TRBD1|TRBV4-1|15|TRBJ1-1|once
CASSQLEGAGTEAFF
TGCGCCAGCAGCCAGTTAGAGGGGGCTGGAACTGAAGCTTTCTTT
>-|TRBV5-6|13|TRBJ2-5|few
CASSLEPQETQYF
TGTGCCAGCAGCTTGGAACCTCAAGAGACCCAGTACTTC
>-|TRBV13|12|TRBJ2-3|-
CASGASVDTQYF
TGTGCCAGCGGGGCCTCCGTAGATACGCAGTATTTT
>-|TRBV4-2|12|TRBJ1-1|few
CASSLLQGEAFF
TGTGCCAGCAGCCTGTTACAGGGTGAAGCTTTCTTT
>-|TRBV6-5|13|TRBJ2-7|-
CASSYDSPYEQYF
TGTGCCAGCAGTTACGATTCTCCCTACGAGCAGTACTTC
>TRBD1|TRBV5-1|14|TRBJ2-7|-
CASTVQGAPYEQYF
TGCGCCAGCACAGTACAGGGGGCTCCCTACGAGCAGTACTTC
>-|TRBV30|12|TRBJ1-1|few
CAWNIGTTEAFF
TGTGCCTGGAATATAGGAACCACTGAAGCTTTCTTT
>-|TRBV2|14|TRBJ1-2|-
CASSGGAWLDGYTF
TGTGCCAGCAGTGGGGGGGCTTGGTTGGATGGCTACACCTTC
>-|TRBV10-3|15|TRBJ1-1|-
CAIKGPKGQNTEAFF
TGTGCCATCAAGGGACCGAAAGGGCAGAACACTGAAGCTTTCTTT
>TRBD1|TRBV19|15|TRBJ1-2|-
CASSKDRASNYGYTF
TGTGCCAGTAGCAAGGACAGGGCCTCTAACTATGGCTACACCTTC
>TRBD2|TRBV2|15|TRBJ2-3|-
CASSVSSGGADTQYF
TGTGCCAGCAGTGTCTCTAGCGGGGGGGCAGATACGCAGTATTTT
>-|TRBV5-1|11|TRBJ2-1|once
CASSFRTEQFF
TGCGCCAGCAGCTTCCGGACAGAGCAGTTCTTC
>-|TRBV5-4|15|TRBJ1-1|-
CASSFNRAADTEAFF
TGTGCCAGCAGCTTTAACAGGGCGGCGGACACTGAAGCTTTCTTT
>-|TRBV5-1|14|TRBJ1-4|-
CASSLDATNEKLFF
TGCGCCAGCAGCTTGGACGCAACTAATGAAAAACTGTTTTTT
>-|TRBV6-6|13|TRBJ1-1|-
CASSYSTMWGAFF
TGTGCCAGCAGTTACTCGACGATGTGGGGAGCTTTCTTT
>-|TRBV2|13|TRBJ2-5|-
CASSEDWQETQYF
TGTGCCAGCAGCGAGGACTGGCAAGAGACCCAGTACTTC
>-|TRBV19|16|TRBJ2-7|-
CASSIREQRMIYEQYF
TGTGCCAGTAGTATACGGGAACAAAGAATGATCTACGAGCAGTACTTC
>TRBD1|TRBV19|15|TRBJ1-5|medium-sized
CASMPDRSSNQPQHF
TGTGCCAGTATGCCGGACAGGAGTAGCAATCAGCCCCAGCATTTT
>TRBD1|TRBV7-9|15|TRBJ1-2|few
CASGLGGTGVNGYTF
TGTGCCAGCGGCCTAGGAGGTACAGGGGTTAATGGCTACACCTTC
>-|TRBV5-6|12|TRBJ2-7|-
CASSSADYEQYF
TGTGCCAGCAGTTCGGCCGACTACGAGCAGTACTTC
>TRBD2|TRBV30|19|TRBJ2-1|once
CAWSSLGLAGAWQYNEQFF
TGTGCCTGGAGTTCGCTCGGCCTAGCGGGGGCCTGGCAGTACAATGAGCAGTTCTTC
>TRBD2|TRBV9|16|TRBJ2-1|few
CASSGQLAGIYNEQFF
TGTGCCAGCAGCGGTCAACTAGCGGGGATCTACAATGAGCAGTTCTTC
>-|TRBV5-5|14|TRBJ1-2|few
CASSLAQSPGGYTF
TGTGCCAGCAGCTTGGCCCAATCCCCAGGTGGCTACACCTTC
>-|TRBV2|16|TRBJ1-5|-
CASSYLQVEGNQPQHF
TGTGCCAGCAGTTATCTCCAAGTGGAGGGCAATCAGCCCCAGCATTTT
>-|TRBV2|10|TRBJ2-7|few
CASSGSEQYF
TGTGCCAGCAGTGGGAGCGAGCAGTACTTC
>-|TRBV7-9|12|TRBJ2-7|-
CASSWTVYEQYF
TGTGCCAGCAGCTGGACAGTTTACGAGCAGTACTTC
>-|TRBV6-1|13|TRBJ1-2|once
CASSVGNNYGYTF
TGTGCCAGCAGTGTGGGGAATAACTATGGCTACACCTTC
>-|TRBV7-8|15|TRBJ1-5|-
CASSPITGINQPQHF
TGTGCCAGCAGCCCAATCACAGGGATCAATCAGCCCCAGCATTTT
>TRBD1|TRBV11-3|14|TRBJ2-1|-
CASSLGGQGLRQFF
TGTGCCAGCAGCTTAGGGGGACAGGGTTTACGGCAGTTCTTC
>-|TRBV6-1|13|TRBJ2-7|-
CASNLDIFYEQYF
TGTGCCAGCAATTTGGACATCTTCTACGAGCAGTACTTC
>-|TRBV19|13|TRBJ1-2|many
CASSIGDIYGYTF
TGTGCCAGTAGTATAGGGGACATCTATGGCTACACCTTC